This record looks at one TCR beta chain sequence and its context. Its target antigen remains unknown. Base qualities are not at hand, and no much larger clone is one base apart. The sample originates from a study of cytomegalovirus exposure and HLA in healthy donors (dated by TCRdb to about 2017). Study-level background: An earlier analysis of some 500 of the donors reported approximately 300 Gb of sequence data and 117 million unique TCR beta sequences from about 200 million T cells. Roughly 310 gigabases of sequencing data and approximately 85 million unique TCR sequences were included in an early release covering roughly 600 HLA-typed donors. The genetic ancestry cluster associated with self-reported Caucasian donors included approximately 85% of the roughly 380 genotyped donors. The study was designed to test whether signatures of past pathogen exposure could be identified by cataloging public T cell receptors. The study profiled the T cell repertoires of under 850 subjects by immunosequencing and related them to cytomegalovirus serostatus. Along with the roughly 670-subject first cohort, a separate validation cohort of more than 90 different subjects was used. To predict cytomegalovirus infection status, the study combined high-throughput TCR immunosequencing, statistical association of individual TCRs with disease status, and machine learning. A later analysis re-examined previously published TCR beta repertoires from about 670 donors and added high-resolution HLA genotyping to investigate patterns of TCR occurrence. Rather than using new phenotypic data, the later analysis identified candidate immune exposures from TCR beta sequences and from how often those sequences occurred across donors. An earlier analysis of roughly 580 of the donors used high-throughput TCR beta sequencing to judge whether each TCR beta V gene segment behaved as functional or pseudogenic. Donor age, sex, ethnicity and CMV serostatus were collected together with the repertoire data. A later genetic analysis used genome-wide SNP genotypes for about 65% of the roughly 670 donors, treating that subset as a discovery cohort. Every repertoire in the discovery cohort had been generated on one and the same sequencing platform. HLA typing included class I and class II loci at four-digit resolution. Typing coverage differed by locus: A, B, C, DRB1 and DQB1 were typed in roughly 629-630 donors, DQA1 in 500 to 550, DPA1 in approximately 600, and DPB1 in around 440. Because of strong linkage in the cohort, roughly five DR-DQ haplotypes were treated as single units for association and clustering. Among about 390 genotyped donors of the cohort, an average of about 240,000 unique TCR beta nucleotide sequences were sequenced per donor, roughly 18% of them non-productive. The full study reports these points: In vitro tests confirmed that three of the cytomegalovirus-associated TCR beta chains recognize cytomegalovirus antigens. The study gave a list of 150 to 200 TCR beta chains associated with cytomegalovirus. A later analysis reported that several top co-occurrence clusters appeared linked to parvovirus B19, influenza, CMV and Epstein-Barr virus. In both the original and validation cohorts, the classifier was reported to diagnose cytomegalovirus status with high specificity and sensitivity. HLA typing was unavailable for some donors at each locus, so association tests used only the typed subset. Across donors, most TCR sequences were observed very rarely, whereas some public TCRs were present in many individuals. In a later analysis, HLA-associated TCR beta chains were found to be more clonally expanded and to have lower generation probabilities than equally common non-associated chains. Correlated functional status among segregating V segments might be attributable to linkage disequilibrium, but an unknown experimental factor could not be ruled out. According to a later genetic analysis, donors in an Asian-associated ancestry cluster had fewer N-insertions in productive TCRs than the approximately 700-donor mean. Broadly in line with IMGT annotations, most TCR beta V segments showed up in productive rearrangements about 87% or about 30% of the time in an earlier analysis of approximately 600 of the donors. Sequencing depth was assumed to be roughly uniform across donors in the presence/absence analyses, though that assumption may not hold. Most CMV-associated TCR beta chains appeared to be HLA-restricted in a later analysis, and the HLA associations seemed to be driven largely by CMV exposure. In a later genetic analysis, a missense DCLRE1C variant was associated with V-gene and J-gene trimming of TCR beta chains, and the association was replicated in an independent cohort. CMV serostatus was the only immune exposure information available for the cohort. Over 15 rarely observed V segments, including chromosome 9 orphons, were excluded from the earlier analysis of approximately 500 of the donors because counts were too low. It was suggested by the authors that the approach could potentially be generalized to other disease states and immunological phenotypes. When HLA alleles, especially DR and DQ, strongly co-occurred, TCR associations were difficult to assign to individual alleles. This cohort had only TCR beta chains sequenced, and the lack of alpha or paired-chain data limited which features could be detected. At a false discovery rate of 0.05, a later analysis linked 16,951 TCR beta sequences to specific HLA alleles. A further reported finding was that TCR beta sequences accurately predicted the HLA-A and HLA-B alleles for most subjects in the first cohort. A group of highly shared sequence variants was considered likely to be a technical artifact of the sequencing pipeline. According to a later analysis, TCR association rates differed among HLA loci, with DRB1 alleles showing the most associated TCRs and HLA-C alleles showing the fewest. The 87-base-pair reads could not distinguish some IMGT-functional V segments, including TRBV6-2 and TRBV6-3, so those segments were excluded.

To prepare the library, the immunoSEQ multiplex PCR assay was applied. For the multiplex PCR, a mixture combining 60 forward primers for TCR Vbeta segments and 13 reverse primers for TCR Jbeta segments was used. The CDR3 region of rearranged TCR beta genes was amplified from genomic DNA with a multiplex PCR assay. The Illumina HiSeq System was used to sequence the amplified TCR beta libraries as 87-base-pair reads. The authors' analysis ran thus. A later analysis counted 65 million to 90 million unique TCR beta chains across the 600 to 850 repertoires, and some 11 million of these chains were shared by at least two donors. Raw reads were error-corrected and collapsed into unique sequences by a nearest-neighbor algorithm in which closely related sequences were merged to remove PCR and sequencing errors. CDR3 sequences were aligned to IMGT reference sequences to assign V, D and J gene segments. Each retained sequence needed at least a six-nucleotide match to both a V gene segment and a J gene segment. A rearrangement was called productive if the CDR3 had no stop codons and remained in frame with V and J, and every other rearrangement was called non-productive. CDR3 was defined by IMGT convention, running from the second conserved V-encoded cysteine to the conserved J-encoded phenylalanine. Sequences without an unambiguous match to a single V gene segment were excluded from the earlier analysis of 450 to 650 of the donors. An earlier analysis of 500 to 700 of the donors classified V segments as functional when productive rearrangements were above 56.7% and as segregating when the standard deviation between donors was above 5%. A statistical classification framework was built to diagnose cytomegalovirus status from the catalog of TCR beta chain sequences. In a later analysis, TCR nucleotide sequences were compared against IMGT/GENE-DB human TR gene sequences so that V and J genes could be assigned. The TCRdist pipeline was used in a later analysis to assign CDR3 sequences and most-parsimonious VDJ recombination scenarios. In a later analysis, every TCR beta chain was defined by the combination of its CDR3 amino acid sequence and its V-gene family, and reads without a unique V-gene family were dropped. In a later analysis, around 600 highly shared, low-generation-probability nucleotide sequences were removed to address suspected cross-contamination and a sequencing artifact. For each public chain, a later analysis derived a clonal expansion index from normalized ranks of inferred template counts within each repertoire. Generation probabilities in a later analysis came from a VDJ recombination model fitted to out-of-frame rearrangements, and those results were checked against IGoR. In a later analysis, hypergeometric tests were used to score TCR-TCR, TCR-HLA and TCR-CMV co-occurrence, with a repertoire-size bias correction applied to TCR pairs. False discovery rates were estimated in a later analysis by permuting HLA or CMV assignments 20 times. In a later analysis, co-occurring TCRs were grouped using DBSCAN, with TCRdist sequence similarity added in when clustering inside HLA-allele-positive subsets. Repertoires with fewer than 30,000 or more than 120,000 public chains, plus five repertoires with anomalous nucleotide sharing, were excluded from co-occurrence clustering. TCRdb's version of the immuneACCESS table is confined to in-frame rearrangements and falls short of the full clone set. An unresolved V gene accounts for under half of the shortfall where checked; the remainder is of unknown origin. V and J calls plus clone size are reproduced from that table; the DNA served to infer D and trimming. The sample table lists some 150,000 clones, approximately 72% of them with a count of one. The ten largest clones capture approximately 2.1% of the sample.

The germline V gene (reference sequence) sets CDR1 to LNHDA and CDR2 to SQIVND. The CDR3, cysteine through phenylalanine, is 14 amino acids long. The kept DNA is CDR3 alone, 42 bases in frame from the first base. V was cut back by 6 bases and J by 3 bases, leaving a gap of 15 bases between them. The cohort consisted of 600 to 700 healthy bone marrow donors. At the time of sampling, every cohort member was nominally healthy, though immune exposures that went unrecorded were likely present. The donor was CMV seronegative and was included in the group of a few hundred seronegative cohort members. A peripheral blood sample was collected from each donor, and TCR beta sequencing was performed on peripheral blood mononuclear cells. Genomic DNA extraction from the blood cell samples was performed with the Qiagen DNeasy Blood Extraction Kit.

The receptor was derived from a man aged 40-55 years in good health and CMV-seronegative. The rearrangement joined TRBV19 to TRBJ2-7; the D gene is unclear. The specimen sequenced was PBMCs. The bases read TGTGCCAGTAGCCCCCGACCCTCGGGCTACGAGCAGTACTTC. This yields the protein CASSPRPSGYEQYF.